A selection of T cell receptor beta chains follows, all from one sample in a study of cytomegalovirus exposure and HLA in healthy donors. Data came from immunoSEQ multiplex PCR; TCRdb stores just in-frame clones and leaves some out. The data show about 130,000 clones, roughly 78% seen once. Material for sequencing was PBMCs. All receptors come from a man aged 25-40 years in good health and CMV-seronegative. Each CDR3 is given with its conserved first and last residue. A D gene is named only where the DNA matches it firmly. Clone size, where shown, is once, few, many, or a class for clones that have expanded.

V gene,J gene,clone size,D gene,CDR3 protein,CDR3 DNA
TRBV2,TRBJ2-1,few,TRBD2,CASSKARLADYNEQFF,TGTGCCAGTTCTAAGGCACGACTAGCGGATTACAATGAGCAGTTCTTC
TRBV2,TRBJ2-7,once,NA,CASSPQAPVDEQYF,TGTGCCAGCAGCCCACAGGCCCCGGTGGACGAGCAGTACTTC
TRBV29-1,TRBJ1-1,NA,NA,CSVTHTEAFF,TGCAGCGTGACACACACTGAAGCTTTCTTT
TRBV5-1,TRBJ2-7,NA,NA,CASSLSGAADNYEQYF,TGCGCCAGCAGCTTGAGCGGAGCGGCTGATAACTACGAGCAGTACTTC
TRBV19,TRBJ2-7,NA,TRBD1,CASSNRGLGEQYF,TGTGCCAGTAGCAACAGGGGGCTGGGGGAGCAGTACTTC
TRBV30,TRBJ2-3,once,TRBD2,CACYPGGGKGDTQYF,TGTGCCTGTTACCCCGGGGGGGGCAAAGGAGATACGCAGTATTTT
TRBV19,TRBJ2-5,NA,NA,CASSIAAFGTQYF,TGTGCCAGTAGTATTGCGGCTTTCGGGACCCAGTACTTC
TRBV5-8,TRBJ2-5,NA,TRBD2,CASSLVAGGGETQYF,TGTGCCAGCAGCTTGGTAGCGGGAGGGGGAGAGACCCAGTACTTC
TRBV4-2,TRBJ1-4,NA,NA,CASSLEGSTNEKLFF,TGTGCCAGCAGCTTAGAGGGTTCAACTAATGAAAAACTGTTTTTT
TRBV19,TRBJ1-6,NA,NA,CASTTQGYRSNSPLHF,TGTGCCAGTACCACACAGGGTTATAGGAGTAATTCACCCCTCCACTTT
TRBV5-4,TRBJ2-7,NA,NA,CASSYSGGGLHEQYF,TGTGCCAGCAGCTACTCAGGGGGAGGTCTGCACGAGCAGTACTTC
TRBV6-5,TRBJ2-7,NA,NA,CASLERLGSYEQYF,TGTGCCAGCCTCGAGCGACTAGGGTCCTACGAGCAGTACTTC
TRBV10-3,TRBJ2-7,NA,TRBD1,CAIEGQGYEQYF,TGTGCCATCGAGGGACAGGGGTACGAGCAGTACTTC
TRBV7-9,TRBJ1-5,NA,TRBD1,CASSHGKGTGGNQPQHF,TGTGCCAGCAGCCATGGGAAAGGGACAGGGGGCAATCAGCCCCAGCATTTT
TRBV7-6,TRBJ2-7,NA,TRBD2,CASSPRLAMESEQYF,TGTGCCAGCAGCCCCCGACTAGCGATGGAGAGTGAGCAGTACTTC
TRBV27,TRBJ1-2,NA,NA,CASRAQGNYGYTF,TGTGCCAGCAGGGCACAGGGCAACTATGGCTACACCTTC
TRBV10-3,TRBJ2-1,NA,NA,CAISLDTSYNEQFF,TGTGCCATCAGCTTAGACACGAGCTACAATGAGCAGTTCTTC